This T cell receptor (beta chain) was found in a study of HIV-infected children after antiretroviral therapy interruption. The overall study: Interruption-arm samples span weeks 0, 12, interruption end (24 or 48), and about 3 years post-study. Weeks 0, 48 and 150 were sampled under continuous treatment.

J gave up 3 bases and V 4 bases, and 7 bases lay outside the gene matches. The CDR3 is made up of 16 amino acids. Germline V CDR1 and CDR2: SGHRS, YFSETQ. Treatment reported: PENTA 11 planned treatment interruption arm or continuous ART arm. RNA-based 3' RACE libraries used unique molecular identifiers. Each CDR3 protein gets one entry after TCRdb re-called the 3' RACE reads with MiXCR. The repertoire holds fewer than 50,000 distinct CDR3 sequences, with 3.5% to 5% as singletons. This clonotype was detected ten times or more. The sequencing here drew on CD45RA+ CD4+ T cells from PBMCs, pooled from several time points, taken from a donor given antiretroviral therapy, either interrupted or continuous. Subset reported: naive CD4+ CD45RA+ CD45RO- T cells. The receptor was derived from a pool of human donors with HIV. J is TRBJ2-4 and V is TRBV5-1; 10 bases are a match to TRBD2. The CDR3 region is CASSIGTSVGKNIQYF. DNA for the CDR3: TGCGCCAGCAGCATCGGGACTAGCGTTGGCAAAAACATTCAGTACTTC.